This TCR beta chain was documented in a study of T cells in Graves' hyperthyroidism and ophthalmopathy. RNA transcripts served as the template for amplifying TCR beta CDR3 regions. The HTBI primer set served for first-round RT-PCR of the TCR CDR3. MiXCR, run by TCRdb on the multiplex PCR reads, gives a single entry per CDR3 protein. Of fewer than 650,000 distinct CDR3 sequences in the sample, 14% are singletons; the top ten hold less than 9%. The length of the CDR3 is 14 residues. Trimming cost V 6 bases and J 5 bases; bases outside gene matches: 6. Germline V gene data show CDR1 as SNHLY and CDR2 as FYNNEI. This clonotype showed up many times.

This receptor was obtained from a woman aged 18-29 years with Graves' ophthalmopathy. This chain uses TRBV2 with TRBJ2-1; 8 positions match TRBD2. Sequenced material: blood. This CDR3 is CASRLAASNNEQFF. The CDR3 DNA sequence: TGTGCCAGCAGACTAGCGGCTTCTAACAATGAGCAGTTCTTC.